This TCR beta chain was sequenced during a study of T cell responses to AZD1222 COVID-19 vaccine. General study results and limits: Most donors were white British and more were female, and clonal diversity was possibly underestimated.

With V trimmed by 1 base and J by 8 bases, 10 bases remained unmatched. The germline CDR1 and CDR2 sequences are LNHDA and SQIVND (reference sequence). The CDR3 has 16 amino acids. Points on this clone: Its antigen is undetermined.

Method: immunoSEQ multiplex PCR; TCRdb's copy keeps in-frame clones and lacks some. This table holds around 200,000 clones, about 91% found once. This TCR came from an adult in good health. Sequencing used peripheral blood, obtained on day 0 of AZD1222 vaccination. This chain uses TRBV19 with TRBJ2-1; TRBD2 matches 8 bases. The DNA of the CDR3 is TGTGCCAGTAGTATAGGAGGTAGCGGGGTCTGGGATGAGCAGTTCTTC. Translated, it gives CASSIGGSGVWDEQFF.